Listed below are T cell receptor beta chains from one sample, sequenced in a study of Ad26.COV2.S vaccination and SARS-CoV-2 variants. The repertoire was sequenced with immunoSEQ multiplex PCR; TCRdb's copy has only in-frame clones and lacks some. The sample carries around 420,000 clones, around nine tenths recorded once. This specimen consisted of peripheral blood, obtained in a trial of Ad26.COV2.S vaccine versus placebo. Receptors originate from a person aged 18-65 years who received the Ad26.COV2.S COVID-19 vaccine or a placebo. Each CDR3 is given with its conserved first and last residue. A D gene is named only where the DNA matches it firmly. For some rows the clone size is stated as once, few or many, or as a class when expanded; others skip it.

v_call	j_call	clone_size	d_call	cdr3_aa	cdr3_nt
TRBV30	TRBJ1-4	few	NA	CAWSRPPEKLFF	TGTGCCTGGAGCCGACCCCCAGAAAAACTGTTTTTT
TRBV4-3	TRBJ1-3	NA	NA	CASSHFLDSSGNTIYF	TGCGCCAGCAGCCACTTCCTCGACAGCTCTGGAAACACCATATATTTT
TRBV11-1	TRBJ2-1	NA	NA	CASSFNSGGYEQFF	TGTGCCAGCAGCTTTAACAGTGGAGGCTATGAGCAGTTCTTC
TRBV28	TRBJ2-1	NA	NA	CASSLVRVGYNEQFF	TGTGCCAGCAGTTTGGTCCGGGTCGGCTACAATGAGCAGTTCTTC
TRBV19	TRBJ2-7	NA	NA	CASRGGPRIYEQYF	TGTGCCAGTAGGGGGGGACCCAGGATCTACGAGCAGTACTTC
TRBV7-2	TRBJ2-1	NA	TRBD1	CASTLPSGQIKFF	TGTGCCAGCACCCTACCCTCGGGACAGATCAAGTTCTTC
TRBV9	TRBJ2-3	NA	NA	CASSVGKSDTQYF	TGTGCCAGCAGCGTAGGGAAATCGGATACGCAGTATTTT
TRBV6-6	TRBJ2-3	NA	TRBD1	CASRRQGRTDTQYF	TGTGCCAGCAGACGACAGGGAAGAACAGATACGCAGTATTTT
TRBV4-1	TRBJ1-5	once	TRBD1	CASSLDRGGQPQHF	TGCGCCAGCAGCCTGGACAGGGGGGGCCAGCCCCAGCATTTT
TRBV7-2	TRBJ1-4	NA	TRBD1	CASTQSGGQHEKLFF	TGTGCCAGCACCCAATCCGGGGGACAGCATGAAAAACTGTTTTTT
TRBV27	TRBJ1-2	few	NA	CASGLMGGYTF	TGTGCCAGCGGTTTAATGGGAGGCTACACCTTC
TRBV19	TRBJ1-5	NA	TRBD1	CASSIASSRGSNQPQHF	TGTGCCAGTAGTATAGCGAGTAGCAGGGGGAGCAATCAGCCCCAGCATTTT
TRBV19	TRBJ1-1	once	NA	CASSIFSGTEAFF	TGTGCCAGTAGTATCTTTTCAGGGACCGAAGCTTTCTTT
TRBV7-6	TRBJ2-2	NA	TRBD2	CASSLRRGGDTGELFF	TGTGCCAGCAGCTTACGGCGGGGGGGCGATACCGGGGAGCTGTTTTTT
TRBV4-3	TRBJ1-6	NA	TRBD1	CASSSRTGNNSPLHF	TGCGCCAGCAGCTCACGGACAGGGAACAATTCACCCCTCCACTTT
TRBV7-3	TRBJ2-2	NA	TRBD2	CASSLTILAGGDTGELFF	TGTGCCAGCAGCTTAACCATCCTAGCGGGGGGAGATACCGGGGAGCTGTTTTTT